This record concerns one T cell receptor beta chain sequence. As yet, its antigen is unknown. This sample is part of a study of T cell responses to AZD1222 COVID-19 vaccine. Study information: Doses given second, at about 4 or about 12 weeks, were pooled. Broader study findings: Spike-specific TCR breadth rose after two AZD1222 doses, and depth rose as well. White British ancestry dominated among donors, who included more females, and clonal diversity was possibly underestimated. Spike was spanned by vaccine-associated CD4 TCRs, which were dominant at 160-218 and 743-854.

The CDR3 extends over 14 amino acids. The V and J ends lost 4 bases and 3 bases respectively, with 12 bases between them. Looked up from germline, CDR1 is MDHEN and CDR2 is SYDVKM. TCRdb's table, derived via immunoSEQ multiplex PCR, lists solely in-frame clones and lacks some. In the table there are 100,000 or so clones, 88% of which are singletons. The starting material was peripheral blood, obtained on day 0 of AZD1222 vaccination. The chain is built from TRBV28 and TRBJ2-5, with D uncertain. The receptor's source is an adult in good health. The CDR3 DNA reads as TGTGCCAGCAGTTCCTCGGCGGTCAAAGAGACCCAGTACTTC. As protein: CASSSSAVKETQYF.